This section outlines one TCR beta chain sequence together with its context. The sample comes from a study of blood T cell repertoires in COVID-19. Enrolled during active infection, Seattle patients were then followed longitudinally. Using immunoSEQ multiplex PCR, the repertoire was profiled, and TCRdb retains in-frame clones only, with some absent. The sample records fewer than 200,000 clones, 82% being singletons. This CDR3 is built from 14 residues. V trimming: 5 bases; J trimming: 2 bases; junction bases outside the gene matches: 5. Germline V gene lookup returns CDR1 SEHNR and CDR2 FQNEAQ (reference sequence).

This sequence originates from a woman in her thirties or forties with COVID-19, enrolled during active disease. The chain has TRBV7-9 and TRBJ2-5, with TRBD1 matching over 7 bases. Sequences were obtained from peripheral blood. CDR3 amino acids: CASSLGQLQETQYF. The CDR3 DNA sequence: TGTGCCAGCAGCCTGGGACAGCTTCAAGAGACCCAGTACTTC.